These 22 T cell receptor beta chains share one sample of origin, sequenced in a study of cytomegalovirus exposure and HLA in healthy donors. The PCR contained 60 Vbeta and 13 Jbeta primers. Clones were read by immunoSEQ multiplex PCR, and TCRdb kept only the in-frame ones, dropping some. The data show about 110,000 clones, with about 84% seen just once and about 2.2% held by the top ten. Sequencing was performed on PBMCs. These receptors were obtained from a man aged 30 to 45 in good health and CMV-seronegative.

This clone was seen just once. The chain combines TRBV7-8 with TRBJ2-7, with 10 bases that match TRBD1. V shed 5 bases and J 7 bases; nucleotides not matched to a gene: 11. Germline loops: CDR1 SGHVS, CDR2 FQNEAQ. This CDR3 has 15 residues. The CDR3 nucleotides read TGTGCCAGCAGCCCTCGACAGGGGGCAAGGGGGGAGCAGTACTTC. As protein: CASSPRQGARGEQYF. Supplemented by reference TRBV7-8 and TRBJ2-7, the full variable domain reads GAGVSQSPRYKVAKRGQDVALRCDPISGHVSLFWYQQALGQGPEFLTYFQNEAQLDKSGLPSDRFFAERPEGSVSTLKIQRTQQEDSAVYLCASSPRQGARGEQYFGPGTRLTVT.

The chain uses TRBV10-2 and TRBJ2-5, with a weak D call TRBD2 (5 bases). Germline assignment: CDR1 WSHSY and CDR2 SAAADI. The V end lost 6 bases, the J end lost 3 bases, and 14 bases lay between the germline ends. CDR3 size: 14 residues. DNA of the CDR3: TGCGCCAGCAGCGCCTTCGGGGTGAAAGAGACCCAGTACTTC. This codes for CASSAFGVKETQYF.

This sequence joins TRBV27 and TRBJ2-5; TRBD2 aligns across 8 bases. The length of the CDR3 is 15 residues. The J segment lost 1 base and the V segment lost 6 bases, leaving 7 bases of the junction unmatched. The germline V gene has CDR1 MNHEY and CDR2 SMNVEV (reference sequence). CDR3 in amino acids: CASRDSGASQETQYF. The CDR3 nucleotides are TGTGCCAGCAGGGATAGCGGGGCGTCCCAAGAGACCCAGTACTTC.

The CDR3 is CASSLLASGSRNEQFF. The CDR3 coding sequence is TGCGCCAGCAGCTTGTTAGCCAGCGGGAGCCGCAATGAGCAGTTCTTC. The V and J genes are TRBV5-1 and TRBJ2-1; TRBD2 matches 8 bases. Germline-derived CDR1 and CDR2 are SGHRS and YFSETQ. The CDR3 covers 16 residues. J lost 6 bases, V lost 1 base, and 9 bases had no gene match.

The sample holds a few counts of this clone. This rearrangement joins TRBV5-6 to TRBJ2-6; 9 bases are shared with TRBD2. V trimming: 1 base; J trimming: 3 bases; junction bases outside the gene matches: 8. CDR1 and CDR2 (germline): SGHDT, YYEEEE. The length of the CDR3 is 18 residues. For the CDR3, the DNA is TGTGCCAGCAGCTTGTGGGCTAGCGGGGTGGGTGGGGCCAACGTCCTGACTTTC. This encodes CASSLWASGVGGANVLTF.

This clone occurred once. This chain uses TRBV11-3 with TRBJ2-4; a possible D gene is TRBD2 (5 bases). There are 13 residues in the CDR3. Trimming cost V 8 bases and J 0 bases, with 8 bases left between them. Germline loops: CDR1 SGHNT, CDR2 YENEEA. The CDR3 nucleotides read TGTGCCAGCCACGGACTAGCCAAAAACATTCAGTACTTC. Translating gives CASHGLAKNIQYF.

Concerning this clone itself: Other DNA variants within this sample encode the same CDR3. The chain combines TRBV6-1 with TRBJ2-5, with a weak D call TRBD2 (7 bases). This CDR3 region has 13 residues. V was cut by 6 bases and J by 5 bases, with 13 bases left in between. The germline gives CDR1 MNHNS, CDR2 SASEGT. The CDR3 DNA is TGTGCCAGCAGGAGGGGGGGAGGGGAGACCCAGTACTTC. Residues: CASRRGGGETQYF.

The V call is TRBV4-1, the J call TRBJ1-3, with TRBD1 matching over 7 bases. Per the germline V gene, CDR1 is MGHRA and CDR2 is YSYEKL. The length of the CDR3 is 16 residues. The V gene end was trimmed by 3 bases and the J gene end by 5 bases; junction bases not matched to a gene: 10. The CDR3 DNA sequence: TGCGCCAGCAGCCATTTCGTTCGGGACAGAAGAAACACCATATATTTT. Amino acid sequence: CASSHFVRDRRNTIYF.

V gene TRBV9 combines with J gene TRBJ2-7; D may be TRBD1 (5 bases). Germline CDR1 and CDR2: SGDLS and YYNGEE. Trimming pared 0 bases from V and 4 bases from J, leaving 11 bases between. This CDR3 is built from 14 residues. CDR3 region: CASSVGQGGYEQYF. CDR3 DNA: TGTGCCAGCAGCGTAGGGCAGGGTGGGTACGAGCAGTACTTC. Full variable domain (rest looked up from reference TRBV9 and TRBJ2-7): DSGVTQTPKHLITATGQRVTLRCSPRSGDLSVYWYQQSLDQGLQFLIQYYNGEERAKGNILERFSAQQFPDLHSELNLSSLELGDSALYFCASSVGQGGYEQYFGPGTRLTVT.

The CDR3 DNA follows: TGTGCCAGCAGCCCCAGGCAGGGTGATGGCTACACCTTC. Translating it yields CASSPRQGDGYTF. J is TRBJ1-2 and V is TRBV9; tentatively, D is TRBD1 (5 bases). V was clipped by 4 bases and J by 6 bases, with 13 bases between them. Germline CDR1 and CDR2: SGDLS and YYNGEE. This CDR3 spans 13 amino acids.

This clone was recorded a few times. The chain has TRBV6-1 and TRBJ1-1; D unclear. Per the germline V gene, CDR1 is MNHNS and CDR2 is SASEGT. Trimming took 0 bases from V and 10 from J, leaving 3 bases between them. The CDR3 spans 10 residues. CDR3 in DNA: TGTGCCAGCAGTGAAGCGAGAGCTTTCTTT. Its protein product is CASSEARAFF.

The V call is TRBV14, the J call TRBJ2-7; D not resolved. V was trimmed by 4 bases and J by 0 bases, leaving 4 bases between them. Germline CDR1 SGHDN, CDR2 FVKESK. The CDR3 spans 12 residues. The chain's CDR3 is CASSPSSYEQYF. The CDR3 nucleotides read TGTGCCAGCAGCCCGAGCTCCTACGAGCAGTACTTC.

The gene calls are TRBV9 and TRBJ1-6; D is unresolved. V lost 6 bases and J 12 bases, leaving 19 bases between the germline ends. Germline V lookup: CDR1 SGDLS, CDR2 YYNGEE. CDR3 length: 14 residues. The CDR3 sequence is CASTLWEANEPLHF. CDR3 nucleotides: TGTGCCAGCACCCTCTGGGAGGCTAATGAACCCCTCCACTTT.

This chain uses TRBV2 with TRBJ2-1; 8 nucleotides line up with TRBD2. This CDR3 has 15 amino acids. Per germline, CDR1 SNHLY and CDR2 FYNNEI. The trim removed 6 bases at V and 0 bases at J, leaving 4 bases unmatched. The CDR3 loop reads CASRRGETSYNEQFF. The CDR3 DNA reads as TGTGCCAGCAGGCGGGGGGAAACCTCCTACAATGAGCAGTTCTTC.

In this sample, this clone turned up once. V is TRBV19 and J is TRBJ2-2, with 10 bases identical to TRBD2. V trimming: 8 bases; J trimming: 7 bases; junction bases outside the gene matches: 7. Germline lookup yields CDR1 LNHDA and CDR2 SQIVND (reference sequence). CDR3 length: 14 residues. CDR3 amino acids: CASLAGAGFGELFF. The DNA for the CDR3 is TGTGCCAGTCTAGCGGGAGCGGGGTTCGGGGAGCTGTTTTTT.

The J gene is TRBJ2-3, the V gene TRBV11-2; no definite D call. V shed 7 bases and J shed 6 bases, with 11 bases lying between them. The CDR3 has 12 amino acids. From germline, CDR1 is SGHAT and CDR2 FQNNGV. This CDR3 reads CASTYLRDTQYF. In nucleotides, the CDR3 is TGTGCCAGCACCTACCTGCGGGATACGCAGTATTTT.

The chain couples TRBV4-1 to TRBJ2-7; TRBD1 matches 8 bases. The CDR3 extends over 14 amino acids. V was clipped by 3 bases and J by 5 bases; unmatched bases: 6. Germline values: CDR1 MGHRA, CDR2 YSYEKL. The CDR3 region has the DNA TGCGCCAGCAGCCAGGGGGACAGGTGGGACGAGCAGTACTTC. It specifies CASSQGDRWDEQYF.

In DNA, the CDR3 is TGTGCCAGCAGCCCCCGGGGCGGGGAAGCTGAAGCTTTCTTT. This gives the protein CASSPRGGEAEAFF. The rearrangement joins TRBV7-9 to TRBJ1-1; D is possibly TRBD1 (5 bases). Trimming removed 5 bases from V and 6 bases from J, with 16 bases in between. The CDR3 runs 14 residues. Germline CDR1 and CDR2: SEHNR and FQNEAQ (reference sequence).

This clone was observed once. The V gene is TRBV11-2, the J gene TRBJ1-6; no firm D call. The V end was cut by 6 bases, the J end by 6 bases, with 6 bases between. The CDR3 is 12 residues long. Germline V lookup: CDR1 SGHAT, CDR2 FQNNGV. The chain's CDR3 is CASRTGNSPLHF. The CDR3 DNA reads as TGTGCCAGCAGAACCGGTAATTCACCCCTCCACTTT.

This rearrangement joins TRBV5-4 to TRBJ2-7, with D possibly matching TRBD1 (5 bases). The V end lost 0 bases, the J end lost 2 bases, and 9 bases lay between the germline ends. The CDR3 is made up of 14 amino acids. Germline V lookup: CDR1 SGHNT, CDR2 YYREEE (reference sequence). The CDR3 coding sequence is TGTGCCAGCAGCTTGGAGACAGTAGCCTACGAGCAGTACTTC. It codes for CASSLETVAYEQYF.

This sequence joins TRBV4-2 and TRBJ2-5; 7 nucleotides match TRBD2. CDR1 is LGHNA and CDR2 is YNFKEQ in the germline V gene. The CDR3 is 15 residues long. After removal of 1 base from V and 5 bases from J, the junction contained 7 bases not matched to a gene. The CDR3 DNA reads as TGTGCCAGCAGCCAAGCTGCAGGGACTAAGGAGACCCAGTACTTC. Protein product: CASSQAAGTKETQYF.

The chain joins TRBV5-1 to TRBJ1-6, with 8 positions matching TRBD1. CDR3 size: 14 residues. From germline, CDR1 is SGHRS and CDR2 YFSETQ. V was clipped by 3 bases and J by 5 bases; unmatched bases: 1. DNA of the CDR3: TGCGCCAGCAGCTGGGGACAGGATAATTCACCCCTCCACTTT. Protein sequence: CASSWGQDNSPLHF.